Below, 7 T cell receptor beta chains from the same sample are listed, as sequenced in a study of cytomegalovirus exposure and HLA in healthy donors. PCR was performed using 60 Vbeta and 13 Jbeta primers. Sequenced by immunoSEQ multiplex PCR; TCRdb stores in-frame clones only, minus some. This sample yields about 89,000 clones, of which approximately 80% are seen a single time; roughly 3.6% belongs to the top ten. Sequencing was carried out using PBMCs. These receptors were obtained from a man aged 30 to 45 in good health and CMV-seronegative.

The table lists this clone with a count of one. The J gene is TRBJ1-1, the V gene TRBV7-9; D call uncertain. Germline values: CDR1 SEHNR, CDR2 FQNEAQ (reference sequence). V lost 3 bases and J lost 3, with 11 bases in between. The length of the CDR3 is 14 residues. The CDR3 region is CASSFHGKDTEAFF. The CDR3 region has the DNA TGTGCCAGCAGCTTTCACGGGAAGGACACTGAAGCTTTCTTT. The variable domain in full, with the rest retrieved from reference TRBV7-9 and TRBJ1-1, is DTGVSQNPRHKITKRGQNVTFRCDPISEHNRLYWYRQTLGQGPEFLTYFQNEAQLEKSRLLSDRFSAERPKGSFSTLEIQRTEQGDSAMYLCASSFHGKDTEAFFGQGTRLTVV.

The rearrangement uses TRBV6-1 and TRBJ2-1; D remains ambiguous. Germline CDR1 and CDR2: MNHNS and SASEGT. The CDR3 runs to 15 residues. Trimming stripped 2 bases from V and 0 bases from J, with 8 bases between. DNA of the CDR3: TGTGCCAGCAGTGAAACCCGGTCCTCCTACAATGAGCAGTTCTTC. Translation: CASSETRSSYNEQFF.

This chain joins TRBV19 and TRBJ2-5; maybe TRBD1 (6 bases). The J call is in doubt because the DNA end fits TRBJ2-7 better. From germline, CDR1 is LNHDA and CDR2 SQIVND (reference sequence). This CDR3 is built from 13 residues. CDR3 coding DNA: TGTGCCAGTAGGCGGACAGTCTCCTACGAGCAGTACTTC. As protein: CASRRTVSYEQYF.

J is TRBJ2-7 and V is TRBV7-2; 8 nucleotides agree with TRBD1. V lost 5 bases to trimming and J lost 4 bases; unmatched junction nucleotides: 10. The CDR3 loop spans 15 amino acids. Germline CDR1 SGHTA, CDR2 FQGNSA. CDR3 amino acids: CASSLGTGGLYEQYF. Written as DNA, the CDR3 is TGTGCCAGCAGCCTCGGGACAGGAGGGTTGTACGAGCAGTACTTC. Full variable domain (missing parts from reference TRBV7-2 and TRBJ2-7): GAGVSQSPSNKVTEKGKDVELRCDPISGHTALYWYRQSLGQGLEFLIYFQGNSAPDKSGLPSDRFSAERTGGSVSTLTIQRTQQEDSAVYLCASSLGTGGLYEQYFGPGTRLTVT.

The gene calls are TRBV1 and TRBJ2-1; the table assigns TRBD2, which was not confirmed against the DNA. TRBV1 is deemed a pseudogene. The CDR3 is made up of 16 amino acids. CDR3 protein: CTSSQRLAGGPNEQFF. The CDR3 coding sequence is TGCACCAGCAGCCAGCGACTAGCGGGAGGCCCCAATGAGCAGTTCTTC.

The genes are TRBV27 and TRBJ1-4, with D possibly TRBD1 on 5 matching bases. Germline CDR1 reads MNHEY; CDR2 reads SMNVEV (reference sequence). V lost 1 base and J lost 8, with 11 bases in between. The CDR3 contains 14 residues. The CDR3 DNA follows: TGTGCCAGCAGTTTATACGGAGGGGTGGAAAAACTGTTTTTT. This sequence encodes CASSLYGGVEKLFF.

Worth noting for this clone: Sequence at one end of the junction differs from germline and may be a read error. CDR3 DNA: TGCGCCGGCAGCTTGGCGGGGGGTGAGACCCAGTACTTC. This sequence encodes CAGSLAGGETQYF. This chain connects TRBV5-1 to TRBJ2-5; the match to TRBD2 covers 8 bases. The CDR3 extends over 13 amino acids. Germline assignment: CDR1 SGHRS and CDR2 YFSETQ. Looking up the rest from reference TRBV5-1 and TRBJ2-5 gives the full variable domain: KAGVTQTPRYLIKTRGQQVTLSCSPISGHRSVSWYQQTPGQGLQFLFEYFSETQRNKGNFPGRFSGRQFSNSRSEMNVSTLELGDSALYLCAGSLAGGETQYFGPGTRLLVL.